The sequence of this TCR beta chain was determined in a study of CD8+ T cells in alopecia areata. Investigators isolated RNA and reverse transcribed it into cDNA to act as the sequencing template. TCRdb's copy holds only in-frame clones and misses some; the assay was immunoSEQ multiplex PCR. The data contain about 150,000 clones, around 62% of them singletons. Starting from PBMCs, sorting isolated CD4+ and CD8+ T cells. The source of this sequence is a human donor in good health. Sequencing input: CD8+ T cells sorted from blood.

CDR3 sequence: CSVHTSGGGYEQYF. CDR3 nucleotides: TGCAGCGTCCATACTAGCGGAGGGGGGTACGAGCAGTACTTC. The chain employs TRBV29-1 and TRBJ2-7; 8 nucleotides line up with TRBD2. CDR1 SQVTM and CDR2 ANQGSEA come from the germline V gene. V dropped 6 bases and J dropped 4; count of bases not matched to a gene: 11. The CDR3 is 14 residues long.